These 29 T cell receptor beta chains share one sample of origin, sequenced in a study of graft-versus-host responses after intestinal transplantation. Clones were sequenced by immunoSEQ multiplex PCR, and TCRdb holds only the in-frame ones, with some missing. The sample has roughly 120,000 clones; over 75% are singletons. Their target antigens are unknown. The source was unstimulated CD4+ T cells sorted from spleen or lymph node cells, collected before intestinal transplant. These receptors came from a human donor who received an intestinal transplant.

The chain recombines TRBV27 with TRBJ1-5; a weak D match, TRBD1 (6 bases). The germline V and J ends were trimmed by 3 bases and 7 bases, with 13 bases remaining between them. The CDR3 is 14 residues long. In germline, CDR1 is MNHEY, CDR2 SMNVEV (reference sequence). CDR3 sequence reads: CASSFGGAGQPQHF. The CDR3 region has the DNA TGTGCCAGCAGTTTCGGGGGGGCCGGGCAGCCCCAGCATTTT.

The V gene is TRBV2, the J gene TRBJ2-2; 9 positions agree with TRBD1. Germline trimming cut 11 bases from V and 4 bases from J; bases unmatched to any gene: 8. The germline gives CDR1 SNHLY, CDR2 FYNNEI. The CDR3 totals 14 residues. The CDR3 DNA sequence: TGTGCCGGGGGGCGACAGGGGGGCACCGGGGAGCTGTTTTTT. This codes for CAGGRQGGTGELFF.

The CDR3 reads CASSSTTDNYGYTF. The CDR3 DNA is TGTGCCAGCAGTTCGACTACTGATAACTATGGCTACACCTTC. The chain has TRBV2 and TRBJ1-2, with D hard to call. This CDR3 contains 14 residues. The V end was cut by 5 bases, the J end by 1 base, with 11 bases between. CDR1 and CDR2 (germline): SNHLY, FYNNEI.

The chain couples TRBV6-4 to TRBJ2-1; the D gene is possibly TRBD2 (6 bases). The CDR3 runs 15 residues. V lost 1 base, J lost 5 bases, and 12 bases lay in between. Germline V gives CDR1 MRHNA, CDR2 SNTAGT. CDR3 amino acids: CASSDYGTPNNEQFF. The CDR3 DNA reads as TGTGCCAGCAGTGACTATGGGACTCCCAACAATGAGCAGTTCTTC.

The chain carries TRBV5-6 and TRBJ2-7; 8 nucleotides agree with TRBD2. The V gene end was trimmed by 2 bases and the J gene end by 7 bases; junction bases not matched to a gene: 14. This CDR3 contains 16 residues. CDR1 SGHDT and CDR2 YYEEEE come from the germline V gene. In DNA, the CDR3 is TGTGCCAGCAGCTTATTTCGAGGAGCGGGAGCAAATGAGCAGTACTTC. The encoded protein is CASSLFRGAGANEQYF.

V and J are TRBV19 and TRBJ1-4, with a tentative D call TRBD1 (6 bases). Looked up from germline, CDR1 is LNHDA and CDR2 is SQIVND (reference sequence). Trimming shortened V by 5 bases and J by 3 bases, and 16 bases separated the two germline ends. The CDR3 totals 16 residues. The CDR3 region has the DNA TGTGCCAGTAGTCCCGGCCGGGGGGCGGCTAATGAAAAACTGTTTTTT. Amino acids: CASSPGRGAANEKLFF.

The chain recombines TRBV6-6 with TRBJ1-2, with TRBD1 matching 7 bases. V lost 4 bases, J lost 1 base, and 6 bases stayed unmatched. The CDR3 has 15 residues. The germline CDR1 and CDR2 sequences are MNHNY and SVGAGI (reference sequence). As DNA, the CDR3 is TGTGCCAGCAGTTTCGACAGGGTCCTTAACTATGGCTACACCTTC. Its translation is CASSFDRVLNYGYTF.

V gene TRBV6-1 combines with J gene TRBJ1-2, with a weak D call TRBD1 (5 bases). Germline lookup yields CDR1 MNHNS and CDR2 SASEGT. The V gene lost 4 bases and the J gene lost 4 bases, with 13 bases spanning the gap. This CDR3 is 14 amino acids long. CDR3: CASSGAGMIYGYTF. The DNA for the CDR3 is TGTGCCAGCAGTGGGGCAGGGATGATCTATGGCTACACCTTC.

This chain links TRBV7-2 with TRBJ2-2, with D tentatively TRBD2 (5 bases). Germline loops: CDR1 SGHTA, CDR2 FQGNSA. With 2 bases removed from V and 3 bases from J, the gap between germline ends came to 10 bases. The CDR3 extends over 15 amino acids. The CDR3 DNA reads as TGTGCCAGCAGCTTAACCGGACTTGACACCGGGGAGCTGTTTTTT. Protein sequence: CASSLTGLDTGELFF.

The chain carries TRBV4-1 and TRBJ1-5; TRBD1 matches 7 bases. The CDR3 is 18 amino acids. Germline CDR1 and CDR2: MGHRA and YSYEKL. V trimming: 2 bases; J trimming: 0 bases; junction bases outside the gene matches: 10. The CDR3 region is CASSQSGQVEYSNQPQHF. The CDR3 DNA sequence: TGCGCCAGCAGCCAAAGCGGACAGGTCGAGTATAGCAATCAGCCCCAGCATTTT.

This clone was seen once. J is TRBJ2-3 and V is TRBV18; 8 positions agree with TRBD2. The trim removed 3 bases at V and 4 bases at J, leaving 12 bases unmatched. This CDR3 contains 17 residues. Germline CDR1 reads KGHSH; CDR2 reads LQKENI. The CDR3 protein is CASSPMTSGSAPDTQYF. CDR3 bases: TGTGCCAGCTCACCCATGACAAGCGGGAGCGCCCCAGATACGCAGTATTTT.

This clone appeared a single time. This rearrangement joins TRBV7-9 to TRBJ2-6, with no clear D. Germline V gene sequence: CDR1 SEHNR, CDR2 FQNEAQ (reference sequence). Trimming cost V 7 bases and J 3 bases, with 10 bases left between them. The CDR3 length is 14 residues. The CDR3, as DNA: TGTGCCAGCATCCCCCCCGGTGGGGCCAACGTCCTGACTTTC. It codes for CASIPPGGANVLTF.

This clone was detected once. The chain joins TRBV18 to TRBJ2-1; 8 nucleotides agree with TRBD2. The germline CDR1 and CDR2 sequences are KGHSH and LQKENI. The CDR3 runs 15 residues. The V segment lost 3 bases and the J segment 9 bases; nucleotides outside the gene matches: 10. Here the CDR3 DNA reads TGTGCCAGCTCACCCCGGGCCCCGGGAGGGAGTGAGCAGTTCTTC. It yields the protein CASSPRAPGGSEQFF.

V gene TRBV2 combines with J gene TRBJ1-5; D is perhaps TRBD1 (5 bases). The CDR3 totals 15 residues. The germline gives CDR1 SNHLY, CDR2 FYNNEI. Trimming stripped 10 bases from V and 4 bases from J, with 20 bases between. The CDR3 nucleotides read TGTGCCACCTCATTAGGGGAGGGAGGTAATCAGCCCCAGCATTTT. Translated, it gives CATSLGEGGNQPQHF.

CDR3 nucleotide sequence: TGCGCCAGCAGCTCCGTGACTAGCAGAGCCTCCTACGAGCAGTACTTC. This codes for CASSSVTSRASYEQYF. This sequence joins TRBV5-1 and TRBJ2-7; 7 bases align to TRBD2. The CDR3 has 16 residues. The J segment lost 0 bases and the V segment lost 3 bases, leaving 9 bases of the junction unmatched. Germline-derived CDR1 and CDR2 are SGHRS and YFSETQ.

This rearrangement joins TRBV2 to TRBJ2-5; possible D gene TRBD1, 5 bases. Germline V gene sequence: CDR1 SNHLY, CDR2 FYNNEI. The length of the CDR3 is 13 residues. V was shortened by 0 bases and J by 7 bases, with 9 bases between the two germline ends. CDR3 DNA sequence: TGTGCCAGCAGTGAAGCAGGGGCAAGGACCCAGTACTTC. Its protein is CASSEAGARTQYF.

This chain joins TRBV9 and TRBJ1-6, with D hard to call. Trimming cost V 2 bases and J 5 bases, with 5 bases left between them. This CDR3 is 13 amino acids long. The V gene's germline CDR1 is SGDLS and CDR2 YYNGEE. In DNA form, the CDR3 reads TGTGCCAGCAGCGTGAGGGATAATTCACCCCTCCACTTT. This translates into CASSVRDNSPLHF. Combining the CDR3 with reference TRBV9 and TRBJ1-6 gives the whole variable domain DSGVTQTPKHLITATGQRVTLRCSPRSGDLSVYWYQQSLDQGLQFLIQYYNGEERAKGNILERFSAQQFPDLHSELNLSSLELGDSALYFCASSVRDNSPLHFGNGTRLTVT.

The CDR3 nucleotides are TGTGCCATCAGCCTGGGACAGTCGTCCTTTGACTACACCTTC. It translates to CAISLGQSSFDYTF. V and J are TRBV10-3 and TRBJ1-2, with 7 bases matching TRBD1. Trimming removed 6 bases from V and 10 bases from J; junction bases left unmatched: 14. The CDR3 consists of 14 residues. Germline V gene sequence: CDR1 ENHRY, CDR2 SYGVKD.

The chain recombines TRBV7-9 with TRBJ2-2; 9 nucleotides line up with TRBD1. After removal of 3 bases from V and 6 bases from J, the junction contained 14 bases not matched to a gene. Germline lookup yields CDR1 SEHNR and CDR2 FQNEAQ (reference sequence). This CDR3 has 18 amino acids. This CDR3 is CASSFVPNRGQRAGELFF. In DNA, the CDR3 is TGTGCCAGCAGCTTTGTTCCGAACAGGGGGCAGAGGGCCGGGGAGCTGTTTTTT.

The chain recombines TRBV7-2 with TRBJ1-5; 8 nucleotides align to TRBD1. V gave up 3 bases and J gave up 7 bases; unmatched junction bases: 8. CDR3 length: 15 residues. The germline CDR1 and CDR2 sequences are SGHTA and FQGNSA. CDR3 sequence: CASSLSRGLGQPQHF. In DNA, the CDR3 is TGTGCCAGCAGCTTGAGCAGGGGGCTAGGACAGCCCCAGCATTTT.

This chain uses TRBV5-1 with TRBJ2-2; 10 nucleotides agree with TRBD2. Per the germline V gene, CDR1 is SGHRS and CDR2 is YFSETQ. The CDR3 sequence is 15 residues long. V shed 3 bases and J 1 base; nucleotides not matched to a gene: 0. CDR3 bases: TGCGCCAGCAGCTGGACTAGCGGGAACACCGGGGAGCTGTTTTTT. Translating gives CASSWTSGNTGELFF. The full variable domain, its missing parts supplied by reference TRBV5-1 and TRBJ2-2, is KAGVTQTPRYLIKTRGQQVTLSCSPISGHRSVSWYQQTPGQGLQFLFEYFSETQRNKGNFPGRFSGRQFSNSRSEMNVSTLELGDSALYLCASSWTSGNTGELFFGEGSRLTVL.

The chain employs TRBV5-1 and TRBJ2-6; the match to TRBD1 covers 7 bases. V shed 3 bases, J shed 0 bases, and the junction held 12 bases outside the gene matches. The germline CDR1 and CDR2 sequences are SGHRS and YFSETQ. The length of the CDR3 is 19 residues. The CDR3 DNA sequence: TGCGCCAGCAGCTCCAAGACCGGGACAGCTAGCTCTGGGGCCAACGTCCTGACTTTC. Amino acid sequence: CASSSKTGTASSGANVLTF.

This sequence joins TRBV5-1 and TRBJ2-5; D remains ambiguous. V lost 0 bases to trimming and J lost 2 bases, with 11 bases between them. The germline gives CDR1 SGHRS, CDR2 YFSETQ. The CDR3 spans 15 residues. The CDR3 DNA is TGCGCCAGCAGCTTGGCCCACCGTACTCAAGAGACCCAGTACTTC. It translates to CASSLAHRTQETQYF.

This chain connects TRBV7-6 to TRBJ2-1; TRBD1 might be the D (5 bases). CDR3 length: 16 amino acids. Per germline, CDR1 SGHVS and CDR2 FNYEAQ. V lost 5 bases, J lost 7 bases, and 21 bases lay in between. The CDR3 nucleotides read TGTGCCAGCAGCCGCAGGGAAGGTAAAGTCGCGAATGAGCAGTTCTTC. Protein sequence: CASSRREGKVANEQFF.

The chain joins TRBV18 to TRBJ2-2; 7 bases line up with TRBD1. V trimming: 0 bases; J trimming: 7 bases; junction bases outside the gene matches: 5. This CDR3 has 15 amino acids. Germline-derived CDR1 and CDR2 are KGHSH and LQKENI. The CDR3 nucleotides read TGTGCCAGCTCACCACCGGGTGACAGGGACGGGGAGCTGTTTTTT. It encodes CASSPPGDRDGELFF.

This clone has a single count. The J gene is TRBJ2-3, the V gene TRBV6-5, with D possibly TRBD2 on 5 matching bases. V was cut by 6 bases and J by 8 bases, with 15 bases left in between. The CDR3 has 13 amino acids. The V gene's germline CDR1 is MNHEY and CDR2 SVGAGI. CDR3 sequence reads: CASRSLDRGTQYF. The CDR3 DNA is TGTGCCAGCAGATCCCTTGATCGGGGTACGCAGTATTTT.

CDR3 in DNA: TGTGCCAGCAGCTTAAAGCCAGGGGGTCAGCCCCAGCATTTT. This encodes CASSLKPGGQPQHF. The chain couples TRBV7-2 to TRBJ1-5; 7 nucleotides agree with TRBD1. Germline V gives CDR1 SGHTA, CDR2 FQGNSA. V lost 2 bases and J lost 6; bases outside the gene matches: 4. This CDR3 contains 14 residues. Looking up the rest from reference TRBV7-2 and TRBJ1-5 gives the full variable domain: GAGVSQSPSNKVTEKGKDVELRCDPISGHTALYWYRQSLGQGLEFLIYFQGNSAPDKSGLPSDRFSAERTGGSVSTLTIQRTQQEDSAVYLCASSLKPGGQPQHFGDGTRLSIL.

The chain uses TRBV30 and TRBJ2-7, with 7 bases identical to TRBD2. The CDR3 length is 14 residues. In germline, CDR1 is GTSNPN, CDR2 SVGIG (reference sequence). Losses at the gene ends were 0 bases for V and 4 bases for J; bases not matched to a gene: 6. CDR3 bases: TGTGCCTGGAGTGTCGGGGGGATGGAGTACGAGCAGTACTTC. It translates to CAWSVGGMEYEQYF.

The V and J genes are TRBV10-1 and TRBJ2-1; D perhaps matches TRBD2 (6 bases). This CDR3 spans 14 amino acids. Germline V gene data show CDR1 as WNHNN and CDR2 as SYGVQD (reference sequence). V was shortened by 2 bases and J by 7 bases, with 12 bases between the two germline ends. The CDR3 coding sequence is TGCGCCAGCAGTGAGGGAGGGATGAGGAATGAGCAGTTCTTC. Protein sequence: CASSEGGMRNEQFF.